This entry describes one TCR beta chain. This record belongs to a study of blood T cell repertoires in COVID-19. About the study: Whether acute or convalescent, the COVID-19 samples came from the United States, Italy and Spain. Sources were T cells, B-cell-depleted T cells, or PBMCs; the material itself was cDNA or gDNA.

V was pared by 2 bases and J by 3 bases, with 9 bases of the junction left unmatched. This CDR3 has 16 residues. The V gene's germline CDR1 is SGHRS and CDR2 YFSETQ. Profiling relied on immunoSEQ multiplex PCR, and the TCRdb table lists in-frame clones only, not all of them. The sample records approximately 440,000 clones, about nine tenths being singletons. The study recruited people aged about 18 to 95 years across roughly 25 US areas. Before being deemed recovered, Cohort 3 donors had two negative PCRs, clearance, or symptom resolution. The receptor comes from a man aged 18 to 29 who had recovered from COVID-19. V is TRBV5-1 and J is TRBJ2-7, with 9 bases identical to TRBD1. Input material: PBMCs or T cells enriched from blood (not recorded which). The CDR3 DNA reads as TGCGCCAGCAGCTTCTACACCGGGACAGGGATCTACGAGCAGTACTTC. Its translation is CASSFYTGTGIYEQYF.